Described below is a single T cell receptor beta chain sequence and its context. At one end, the junction sequence differs from germline, possibly due to a read error. A modified ARM-PCR protocol with three rounds of nested PCR amplified TCRbeta. TCRdb used MiXCR to reprocess the multiplex PCR reads, holding one entry per CDR3 protein. The sample shows roughly 90,000 distinct CDR3 sequences, under 80% of them seen only once. No cell sorting was done before RNA was extracted from the tissue. Distant lung tissue was collected more than 3 cm away from the tumor edge. The data were taken from a study of tumor and adjacent non-tumor tissue in lung cancer. This TCR was sampled from a woman aged 45-65 years with non-small cell lung cancer. Input material: distant non-tumor lung tissue.

In DNA, the CDR3 is TGTGTCAGCAGCTCGTGGGGCCAGCTAGCAACAGATACTCAGTATTTT. This gives the protein CVSSSWGQLATDTQYF. The chain links TRBV11-2 to TRBJ2-3; D may correspond to TRBD1 or TRBD2 (5 bases each). The CDR3 is 16 amino acids. Germline V gives CDR1 SGHAT, CDR2 FQNNGV.